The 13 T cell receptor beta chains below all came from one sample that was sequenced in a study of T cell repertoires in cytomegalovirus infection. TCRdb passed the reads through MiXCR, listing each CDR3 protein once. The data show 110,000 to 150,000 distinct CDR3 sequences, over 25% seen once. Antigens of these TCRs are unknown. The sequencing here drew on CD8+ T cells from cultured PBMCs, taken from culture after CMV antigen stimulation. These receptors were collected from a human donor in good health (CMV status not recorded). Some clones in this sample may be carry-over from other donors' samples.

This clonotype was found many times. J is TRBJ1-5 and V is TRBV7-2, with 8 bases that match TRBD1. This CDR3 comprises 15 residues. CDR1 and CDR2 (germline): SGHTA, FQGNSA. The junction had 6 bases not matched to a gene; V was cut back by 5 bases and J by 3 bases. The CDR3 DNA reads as TGTGCCAGCAGCCCCCGGACAGGGAACAATCAGCCCCAGCATTTT. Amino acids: CASSPRTGNNQPQHF.

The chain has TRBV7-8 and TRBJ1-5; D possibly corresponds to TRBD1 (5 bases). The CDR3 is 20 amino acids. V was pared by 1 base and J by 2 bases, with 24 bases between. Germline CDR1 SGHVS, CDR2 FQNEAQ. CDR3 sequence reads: CASSLERGPGISIGNQPQHF. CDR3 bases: TGTGCCAGCAGCTTAGAGAGGGGACCGGGAATATCTATTGGCAATCAGCCCCAGCATTTT.

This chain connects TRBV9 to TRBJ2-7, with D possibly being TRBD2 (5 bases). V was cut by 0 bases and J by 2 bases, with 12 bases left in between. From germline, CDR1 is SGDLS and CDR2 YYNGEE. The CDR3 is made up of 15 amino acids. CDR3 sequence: CASSVATGLTYEQYF. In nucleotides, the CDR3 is TGTGCCAGCAGCGTAGCTACGGGATTAACCTACGAGCAGTACTTC.

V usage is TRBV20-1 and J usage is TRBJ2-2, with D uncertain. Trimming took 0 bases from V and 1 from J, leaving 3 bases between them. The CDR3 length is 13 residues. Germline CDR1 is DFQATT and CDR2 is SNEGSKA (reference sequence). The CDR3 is CSARDWNTGELFF. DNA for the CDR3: TGCAGTGCTAGAGACTGGAACACCGGGGAGCTGTTTTTT.

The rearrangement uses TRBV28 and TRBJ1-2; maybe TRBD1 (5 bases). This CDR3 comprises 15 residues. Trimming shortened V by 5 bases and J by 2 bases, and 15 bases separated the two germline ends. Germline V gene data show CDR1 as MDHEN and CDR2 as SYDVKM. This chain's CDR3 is CASSGPFKGNYGYTF. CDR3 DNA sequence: TGTGCCAGCAGTGGCCCTTTCAAGGGGAACTATGGCTACACCTTC.

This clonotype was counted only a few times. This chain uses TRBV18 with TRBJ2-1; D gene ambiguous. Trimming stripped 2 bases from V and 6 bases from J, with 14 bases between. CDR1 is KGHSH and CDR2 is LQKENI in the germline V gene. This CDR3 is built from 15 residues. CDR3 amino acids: CASSPERFGSNEQFF. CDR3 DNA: TGTGCCAGCTCACCAGAGAGGTTCGGTTCCAATGAGCAGTTCTTC. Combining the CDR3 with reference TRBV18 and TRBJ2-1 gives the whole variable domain NAGVMQNPRHLVRRRGQEARLRCSPMKGHSHVYWYRQLPEEGLKFMVYLQKENIIDESGMPKERFSAEFPKEGPSILRIQQVVRGDSAAYFCASSPERFGSNEQFFGPGTRLTVL.

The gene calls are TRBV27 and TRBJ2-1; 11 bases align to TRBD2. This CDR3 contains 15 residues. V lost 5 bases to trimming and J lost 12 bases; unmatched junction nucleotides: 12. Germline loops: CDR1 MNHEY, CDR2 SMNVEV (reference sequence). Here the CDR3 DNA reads TGTGCCAGCAGTATTAGCGGGGGGGCCGGGCCGGGGCAGTTCTTC. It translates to CASSISGGAGPGQFF.

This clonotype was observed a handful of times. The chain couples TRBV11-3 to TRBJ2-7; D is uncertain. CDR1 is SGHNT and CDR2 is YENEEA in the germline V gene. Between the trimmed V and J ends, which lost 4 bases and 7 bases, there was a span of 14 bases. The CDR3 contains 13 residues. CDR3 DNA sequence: TGTGCCAGCAGCTCCGGTCGTAGTGGGGAGCAGTACTTC. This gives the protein CASSSGRSGEQYF.

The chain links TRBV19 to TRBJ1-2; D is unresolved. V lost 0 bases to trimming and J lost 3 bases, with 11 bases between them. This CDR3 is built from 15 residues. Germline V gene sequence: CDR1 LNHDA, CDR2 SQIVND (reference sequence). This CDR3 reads CASSIDLTGDYGYTF. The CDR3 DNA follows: TGTGCCAGTAGTATAGATCTCACGGGAGACTATGGCTACACCTTC.

In DNA form, the CDR3 reads TGTGCCACCAGTGACGGGACAGCTAGCAATCAGCCCCAGCATTTT. Translated, it gives CATSDGTASNQPQHF. The V and J genes are TRBV24-1 and TRBJ1-5, with TRBD1 matching 7 bases. The CDR3 length is 15 residues. The germline gives CDR1 KGHDR, CDR2 SFDVKD. Trimming at V came to 4 bases and at J to 0 bases, leaving 2 bases not matched to a gene.

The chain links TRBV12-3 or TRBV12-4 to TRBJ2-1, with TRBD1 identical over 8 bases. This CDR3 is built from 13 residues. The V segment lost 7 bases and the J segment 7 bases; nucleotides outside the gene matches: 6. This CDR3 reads CASNLDRGNEQFF. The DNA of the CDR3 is TGTGCCAGCAACCTCGACAGGGGAAATGAGCAGTTCTTC.

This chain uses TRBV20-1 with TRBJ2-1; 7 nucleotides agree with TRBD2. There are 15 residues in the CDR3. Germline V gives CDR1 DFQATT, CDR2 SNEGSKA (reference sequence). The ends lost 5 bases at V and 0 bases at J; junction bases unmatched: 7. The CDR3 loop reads CSARGDFSSYNEQFF. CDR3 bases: TGCAGTGCTCGGGGGGACTTTAGCTCCTACAATGAGCAGTTCTTC.

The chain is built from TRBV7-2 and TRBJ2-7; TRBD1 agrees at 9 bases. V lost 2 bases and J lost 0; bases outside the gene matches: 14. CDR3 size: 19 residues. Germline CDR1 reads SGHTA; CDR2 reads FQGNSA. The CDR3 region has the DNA TGTGCCAGCAGCTTATCCCCCGGGACAGGGCTTGGAGGCTCCTACGAGCAGTACTTC. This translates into CASSLSPGTGLGGSYEQYF.